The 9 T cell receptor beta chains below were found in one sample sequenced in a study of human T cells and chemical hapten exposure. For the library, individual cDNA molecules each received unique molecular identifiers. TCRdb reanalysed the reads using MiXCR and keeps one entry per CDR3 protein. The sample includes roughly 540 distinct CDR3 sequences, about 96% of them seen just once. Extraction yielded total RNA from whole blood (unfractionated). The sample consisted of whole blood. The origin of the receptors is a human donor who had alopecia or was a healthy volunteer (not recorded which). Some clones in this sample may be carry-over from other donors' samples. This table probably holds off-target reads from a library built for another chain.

CDR3 nucleotide sequence: TGTGCCATCAGTGGGCGGGATCATAGCACAGATACGCAGTATTTT. As protein: CAISGRDHSTDTQYF. The rearrangement joins TRBV10-3 to TRBJ2-3; D may be TRBD2 (6 bases). Trimming cost V 4 bases and J 0 bases, with 11 bases left between them. The V gene's germline CDR1 is ENHRY and CDR2 SYGVKD. The CDR3 contains 15 residues.

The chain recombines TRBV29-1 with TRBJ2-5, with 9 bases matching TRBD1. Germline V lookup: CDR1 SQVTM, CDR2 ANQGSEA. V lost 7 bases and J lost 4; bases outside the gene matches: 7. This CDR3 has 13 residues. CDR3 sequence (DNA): TGCAGCGGAGTACAGGGGGCAGGAGAGACCCAGTACTTC. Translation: CSGVQGAGETQYF. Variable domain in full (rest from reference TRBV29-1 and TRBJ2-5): SAVISQKPSRDICQRGTSLTIQCQVDSQVTMMFWYRQQPGQSLTLIATANQGSEATYESGFVIDKFPISRPNLTFSTLTVSNMSPEDSSIYLCSGVQGAGETQYFGPGTRLLVL.

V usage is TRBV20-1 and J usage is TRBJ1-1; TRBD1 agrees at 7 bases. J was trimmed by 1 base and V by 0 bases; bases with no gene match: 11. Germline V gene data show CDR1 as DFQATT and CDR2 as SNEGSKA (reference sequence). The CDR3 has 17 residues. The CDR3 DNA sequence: TGCAGTGCTAGAGATCTTGATCGGACAGGCTGGAACACTGAAGCTTTCTTT. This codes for CSARDLDRTGWNTEAFF.

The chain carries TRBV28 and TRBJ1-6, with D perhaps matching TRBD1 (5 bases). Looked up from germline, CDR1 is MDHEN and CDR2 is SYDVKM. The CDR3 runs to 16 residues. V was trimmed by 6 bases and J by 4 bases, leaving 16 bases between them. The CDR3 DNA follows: TGTGCCAGCAGACAGGCCCGGGGAGGATATAATTCACCCCTCCACTTT. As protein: CASRQARGGYNSPLHF.

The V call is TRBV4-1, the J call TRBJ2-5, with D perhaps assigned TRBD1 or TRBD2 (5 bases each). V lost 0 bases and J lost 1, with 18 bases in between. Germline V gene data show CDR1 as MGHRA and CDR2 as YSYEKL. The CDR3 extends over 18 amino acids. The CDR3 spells CASSQEPSGLGFQETQYF. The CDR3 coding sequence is TGCGCCAGCAGCCAAGAACCGTCGGGGCTGGGATTCCAAGAGACCCAGTACTTC.

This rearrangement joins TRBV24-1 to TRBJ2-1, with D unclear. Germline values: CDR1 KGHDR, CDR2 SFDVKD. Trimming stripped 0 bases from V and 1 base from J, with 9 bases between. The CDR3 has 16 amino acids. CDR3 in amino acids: CATSDLKPGSYNEQFF. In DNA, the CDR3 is TGTGCCACCAGTGATTTGAAGCCTGGGTCCTACAATGAGCAGTTCTTC.

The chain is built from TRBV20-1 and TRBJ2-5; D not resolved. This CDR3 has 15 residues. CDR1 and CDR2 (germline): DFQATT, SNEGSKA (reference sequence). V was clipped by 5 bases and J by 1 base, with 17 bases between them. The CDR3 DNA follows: TGCAGTGCTGAACCTTCGACTTCTCTCCAAGAGACCCAGTACTTC. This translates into CSAEPSTSLQETQYF.

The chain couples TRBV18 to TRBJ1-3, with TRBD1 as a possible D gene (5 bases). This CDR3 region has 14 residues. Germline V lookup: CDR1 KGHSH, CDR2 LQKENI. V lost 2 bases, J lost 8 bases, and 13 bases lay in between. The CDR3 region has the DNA TGTGCCAGCTCACCAGGGACCGAAAGGGACACCATATATTTT. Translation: CASSPGTERDTIYF.

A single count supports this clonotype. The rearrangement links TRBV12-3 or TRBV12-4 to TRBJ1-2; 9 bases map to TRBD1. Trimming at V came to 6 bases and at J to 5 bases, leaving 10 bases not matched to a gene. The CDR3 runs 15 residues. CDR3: CASRSDRGKGYGYTF. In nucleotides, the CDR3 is TGTGCCAGCAGGTCCGACAGGGGGAAGGGGTATGGCTACACCTTC.